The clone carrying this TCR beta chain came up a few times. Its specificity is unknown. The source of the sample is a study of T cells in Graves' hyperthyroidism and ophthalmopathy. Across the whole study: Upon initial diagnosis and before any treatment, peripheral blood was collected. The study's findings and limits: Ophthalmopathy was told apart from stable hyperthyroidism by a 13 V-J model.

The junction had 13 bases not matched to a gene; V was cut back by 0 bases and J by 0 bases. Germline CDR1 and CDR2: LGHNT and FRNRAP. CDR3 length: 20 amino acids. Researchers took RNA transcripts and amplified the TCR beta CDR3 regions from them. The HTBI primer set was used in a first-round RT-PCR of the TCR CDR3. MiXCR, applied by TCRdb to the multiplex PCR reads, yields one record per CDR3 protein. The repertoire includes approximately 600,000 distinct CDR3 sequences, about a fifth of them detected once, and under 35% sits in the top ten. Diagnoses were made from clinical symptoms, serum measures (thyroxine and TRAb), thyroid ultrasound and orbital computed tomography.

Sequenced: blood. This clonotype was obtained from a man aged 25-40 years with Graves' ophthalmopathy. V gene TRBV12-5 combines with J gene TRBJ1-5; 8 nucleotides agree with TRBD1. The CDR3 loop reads CASGLVEDRDIADSNQPQHF. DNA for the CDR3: TGTGCTAGTGGTTTGGTAGAGGACAGGGATATAGCCGATAGCAATCAGCCCCAGCATTTT.